This TCR beta chain was sequenced during a study of OX40 agonist ivuxolimab in advanced cancers. On the study more broadly: Recorded diagnoses for dose-escalation patients were hepatocellular carcinoma, melanoma, renal cell or head and neck cancer. Checkpoint inhibitors had been given previously to 40% of patients.

Some clones are missing from TCRdb's copy, which holds only in-frame ones; the method was immunoSEQ multiplex PCR. The sample has 60,000 or so clones, around 87% seen once. This clone was counted between two and nine times. V lost 1 base, J lost 6 bases, and 15 bases lay in between. The CDR3 is 15 amino acids. The germline CDR1 and CDR2 sequences are LGHNA and YSLEER. Sequenced here: CD4+ or CD8+ T cells sorted from blood, sampled in a trial of the OX40 agonist ivuxolimab. This chain joins TRBV4-3 and TRBJ1-2; no firm D call. This sequence originates from an adult with an advanced solid tumor such as melanoma, head and neck, liver or kidney cancer. The CDR3 spells CASSQVDPRSDGYTF. CDR3 DNA: TGCGCCAGCAGCCAAGTAGACCCCAGGAGTGATGGCTACACCTTC.